One and the same sample provided the 25 T cell receptor beta chains below, sequenced in a study of blood T cell repertoires in COVID-19 (dated by TCRdb to 2018 to 2021). Libraries came from the immunoSEQ multiplex PCR assay. Not all clones reach the TCRdb copy of this immuneACCESS table, which keeps in-frame sequences only. Checked studies attribute under half of the gap to unresolved V genes and leave the rest unexplained. The sample data list around 320,000 clones, and about 85% of these were observed just once. The ten largest clones add up to about 2% of the sample. Sequencing was performed on peripheral blood. These receptors were collected from a man between 18 and 35 years old with active or convalescent COVID-19.

The chain has TRBV4-1 and TRBJ2-7; 8 bases line up with TRBD2. The germline CDR1 and CDR2 sequences are MGHRA and YSYEKL. The J segment lost 3 bases and the V segment lost 4 bases, leaving 11 bases of the junction unmatched. The CDR3 length is 16 residues. CDR3 in amino acids: CASSPRGAGDLYEQYF. The CDR3 nucleotides read TGCGCCAGCAGCCCCCGAGGAGCGGGAGATCTCTACGAGCAGTACTTC.

J is TRBJ1-3 and V is TRBV7-2; tentatively, D is TRBD1 (5 bases). V lost 6 bases to trimming and J lost 8 bases, with 20 bases between them. There are 15 residues in the CDR3. Germline V gives CDR1 SGHTA, CDR2 FQGNSA. CDR3 loop: CASSYQLGGGDTIYF. CDR3 coding DNA: TGTGCCAGCAGTTACCAACTTGGGGGGGGTGACACCATATATTTT.

The J gene is TRBJ1-5, the V gene TRBV19, with TRBD1 as a possible D gene (6 bases). The V gene lost 6 bases and the J gene lost 6 bases, with 18 bases spanning the gap. Germline V gene data show CDR1 as LNHDA and CDR2 as SQIVND (reference sequence). This CDR3 comprises 15 residues. The CDR3 DNA sequence: TGTGCCAGTAGGCCGAGGGGGGGTTCGGGTCAGCCCCAGCATTTT. Its protein product is CASRPRGGSGQPQHF.

The chain uses TRBV19 and TRBJ2-2; D is possibly TRBD2 (6 bases). Germline V gene sequence: CDR1 LNHDA, CDR2 SQIVND (reference sequence). The CDR3 has 14 residues. V lost 4 bases to trimming and J lost 7 bases, with 13 bases between them. DNA of the CDR3: TGTGCCAGTAGTACCGGGGGAAGTATCGGGGAGCTGTTTTTT. The encoded protein is CASSTGGSIGELFF.

The rearrangement links TRBV2 to TRBJ2-3; D is possibly TRBD2 (6 bases). This CDR3 comprises 15 residues. V gave up 5 bases and J gave up 0 bases, with 12 bases separating them. Germline values: CDR1 SNHLY, CDR2 FYNNEI. The CDR3 loop reads CASSRDFSSTDTQYF. CDR3 sequence (DNA): TGTGCCAGCAGTCGGGACTTTTCTAGCACAGATACGCAGTATTTT. Combining the CDR3 with reference TRBV2 and TRBJ2-3 gives the whole variable domain EPEVTQTPSHQVTQMGQEVILRCVPISNHLYFYWYRQILGQKVEFLVSFYNNEISEKSEIFDDQFSVERPDGSNFTLKIRSTKLEDSAMYFCASSRDFSSTDTQYFGPGTRLTVL.

As to this clone: This specimen includes other DNA sequences encoding the same CDR3. The chain couples TRBV29-1 to TRBJ1-5; 9 bases are a match to TRBD1. CDR1 is SQVTM, CDR2 ANQGSEA, per germline. The CDR3 covers 13 residues. V shed 6 bases, J shed 4 bases, and the junction held 4 bases outside the gene matches. DNA of the CDR3: TGCAGCGTCATGACAGGGGGGAATCAGCCCCAGCATTTT. This codes for CSVMTGGNQPQHF.

The V and J genes are TRBV19 and TRBJ1-1; 12 bases are a match to TRBD1. The CDR3 spans 14 residues. J was trimmed by 7 bases and V by 9 bases; bases with no gene match: 9. From germline, CDR1 is LNHDA and CDR2 SQIVND (reference sequence). CDR3 sequence reads: CASDTGQGAIEAFF. The CDR3 coding sequence is TGTGCCAGCGATACGGGACAGGGGGCGATTGAAGCTTTCTTT.

The chain has TRBV11-3 and TRBJ2-7, with TRBD2 matching 7 bases. The ends lost 3 bases at V and 3 bases at J; junction bases unmatched: 8. Germline V gives CDR1 SGHNT, CDR2 YENEEA. The CDR3 has 15 amino acids. The CDR3 DNA reads TGTGCCAGCAGCTTCGAAGGGGAGGGCCACTACGAGCAGTACTTC. Translation gives CASSFEGEGHYEQYF.

The chain's CDR3 is CASSSHVGGAGQPQHF. CDR3 sequence (DNA): TGTGCCAGTAGCAGTCACGTGGGGGGGGCGGGTCAGCCCCAGCATTTT. This rearrangement joins TRBV19 to TRBJ1-5, with TRBD1 as a possible D gene (6 bases). Trimming left V 6 bases short and J 6 bases short, with 21 bases between. Germline CDR1 LNHDA, CDR2 SQIVND (reference sequence). CDR3 size: 16 residues.

The chain links TRBV4-1 to TRBJ2-3, with D possibly being TRBD2 (7 bases). V shed 1 base and J shed 1 base, with 15 bases lying between them. The CDR3 covers 17 residues. CDR1 and CDR2 from the germline V gene are MGHRA and YSYEKL. The CDR3 nucleotides read TGCGCCAGCAGCCAAGTGTTTCGCGGGGGCCGCACAGATACGCAGTATTTT. Its translation: CASSQVFRGGRTDTQYF.

This chain links TRBV7-2 with TRBJ1-2; D is perhaps TRBD1 (6 bases). This CDR3 is 15 amino acids long. Trimming stripped 1 base from V and 8 bases from J, with 17 bases between. Per germline, CDR1 SGHTA and CDR2 FQGNSA. CDR3 in amino acids: CASSLVGGQTGGYTF. DNA for the CDR3: TGTGCCAGCAGCTTAGTTGGGGGACAAACTGGGGGCTACACCTTC.

The V gene is TRBV18, the J gene TRBJ2-2; no firm D call. V gave up 2 bases and J gave up 7 bases, with 11 bases separating them. Germline assignment: CDR1 KGHSH and CDR2 LQKENI. This CDR3 has 14 amino acids. CDR3 loop: CASSPNAYGGELFF. CDR3 coding DNA: TGTGCCAGCTCACCAAACGCCTACGGCGGGGAGCTGTTTTTT.

This chain uses TRBV2 with TRBJ2-4; perhaps TRBD2 as D (6 bases). Germline CDR1 is SNHLY and CDR2 is FYNNEI. The CDR3 has 13 residues. V lost 6 bases, J lost 8 bases, and 14 bases lay in between. The CDR3 region is CASSPLGGDIQYF. The CDR3 region has the DNA TGTGCCAGCAGCCCTCTTGGCGGGGACATTCAGTACTTC. Filled out from reference TRBV2 and TRBJ2-4, the complete variable domain reads EPEVTQTPSHQVTQMGQEVILRCVPISNHLYFYWYRQILGQKVEFLVSFYNNEISEKSEIFDDQFSVERPDGSNFTLKIRSTKLEDSAMYFCASSPLGGDIQYFGAGTRLSVL.

The V and J genes are TRBV9 and TRBJ2-7; TRBD1 aligns across 9 bases. J lost 6 bases, V lost 1 base, and 11 bases had no gene match. The CDR3 runs 16 residues. Germline CDR1 is SGDLS and CDR2 is YYNGEE. CDR3 in amino acids: CASSVYSTGGVSEQYF. DNA of the CDR3: TGTGCCAGCAGCGTATATTCGACAGGGGGTGTCAGCGAGCAGTACTTC.

The V gene is TRBV28, the J gene TRBJ2-3, with 10 bases identical to TRBD2. This CDR3 region has 16 residues. CDR1 is MDHEN, CDR2 SYDVKM, per germline. Trimming cost V 1 base and J 6 bases; bases outside gene matches: 7. CDR3 region: CASSLFGSGGRDTQYF. The CDR3 nucleotides read TGTGCCAGCAGTTTATTTGGTAGCGGGGGGCGGGATACGCAGTATTTT.

As to this clone: The sample holds other DNA sequences that translate to the same CDR3. The CDR3 loop reads CASSPGQGAYEQYF. The CDR3, as DNA: TGTGCCAGCAGCCCGGGACAGGGTGCCTACGAGCAGTACTTC. This chain connects TRBV13 to TRBJ2-7; the match to TRBD1 covers 9 bases. The CDR3 has 14 amino acids. With 5 bases clipped from V and 2 bases from J, the junction kept 4 bases outside the gene matches. Germline V gene lookup returns CDR1 PRHDT and CDR2 FYEKMQ (reference sequence). Drawing the rest from reference TRBV13 and TRBJ2-7, the complete variable domain is AAGVIQSPRHLIKEKRETATLKCYPIPRHDTVYWYQQGPGQDPQFLISFYEKMQSDKGSIPDRFSAQQFSDYHSELNMSSLELGDSALYFCASSPGQGAYEQYFGPGTRLTVT.

This rearrangement joins TRBV6-1 to TRBJ2-3; 7 bases fit TRBD2. This CDR3 has 16 amino acids. In germline, CDR1 is MNHNS, CDR2 SASEGT. The V gene end was trimmed by 1 base and the J gene end by 2 bases; junction bases not matched to a gene: 6. The CDR3 sequence: CASSEVWRGNTDTQYF. CDR3 sequence (DNA): TGTGCCAGCAGTGAAGTCTGGCGGGGGAACACAGATACGCAGTATTTT.

The J gene is TRBJ1-5, the V gene TRBV19, with TRBD1 matching 9 bases. Germline trimming cut 3 bases from V and 6 bases from J; bases unmatched to any gene: 6. CDR1 LNHDA and CDR2 SQIVND come from the germline V gene (reference sequence). The CDR3 extends over 15 amino acids. CDR3 nucleotides: TGTGCCAGTAGTATGGGGACAGGGCTGCGTCAGCCCCAGCATTTT. Its translation is CASSMGTGLRQPQHF.

The rearrangement uses TRBV28 and TRBJ1-4, with TRBD1 identical over 7 bases. The CDR3 consists of 15 residues. Germline CDR1 reads MDHEN; CDR2 reads SYDVKM. V shed 2 bases and J 3 bases; nucleotides not matched to a gene: 3. The CDR3 is CASSLAGGANEKLFF. The CDR3, as DNA: TGTGCCAGCAGTTTAGCAGGGGGTGCTAATGAAAAACTGTTTTTT.

The chain employs TRBV3-1 (or the pseudogene TRBV3-2) and TRBJ2-7; 7 bases are shared with TRBD1. The CDR3 totals 18 residues. The ends lost 1 base at V and 2 bases at J; junction bases unmatched: 14. Germline lookup yields CDR1 LGHDT and CDR2 YNNKEL (reference sequence). CDR3 sequence reads: CASSQAYRARDRTYEQYF. DNA of the CDR3: TGTGCCAGCAGCCAAGCCTATAGGGCTAGGGACAGAACCTACGAGCAGTACTTC.

V and J are TRBV5-1 and TRBJ2-2, with D hard to call. Trimming took off 0 bases at V and 2 bases at J, with 8 bases between the two ends. The CDR3 is 15 amino acids. Per the germline V gene, CDR1 is SGHRS and CDR2 is YFSETQ. CDR3 nucleotides: TGCGCCAGCAGCTTGGACAGAATAAACACCGGGGAGCTGTTTTTT. Protein product: CASSLDRINTGELFF.

V gene TRBV11-2 combines with J gene TRBJ2-3, with 7 bases that match TRBD2. Germline assignment: CDR1 SGHAT and CDR2 FQNNGV. The CDR3 sequence is 15 residues long. V shed 1 base, J shed 4 bases, and the junction held 5 bases outside the gene matches. DNA for the CDR3: TGTGCCAGCAGCTTAGCCTGGGACTACCCAGATACGCAGTATTTT. Its protein is CASSLAWDYPDTQYF. The full variable domain, with the rest looked up from reference TRBV11-2 and TRBJ2-3, is EAGVAQSPRYKIIEKRQSVAFWCNPISGHATLYWYQQILGQGPKLLIQFQNNGVVDDSQLPKDRFSAERLKGVDSTLKIQPAKLEDSAVYLCASSLAWDYPDTQYFGPGTRLTVL.

The chain couples TRBV2 to TRBJ1-4; TRBD1 might be the D (6 bases). This CDR3 has 16 residues. Germline CDR1 SNHLY, CDR2 FYNNEI. V gave up 1 base and J gave up 3 bases, with 12 bases separating them. The chain's CDR3 is CASSEGWGGPNEKLFF. CDR3 bases: TGTGCCAGCAGTGAAGGGTGGGGGGGCCCTAATGAAAAACTGTTTTTT.

V gene TRBV7-8 combines with J gene TRBJ2-2; D call uncertain. In germline, CDR1 is SGHVS, CDR2 FQNEAQ. Trimming took off 4 bases at V and 5 bases at J, with 17 bases between the two ends. The CDR3 is 16 amino acids. DNA for the CDR3: TGTGCCAGCAGCTCTCTAGTTAAGCGCACAACCGGGGAGCTGTTTTTT. It specifies CASSSLVKRTTGELFF.

This clone came up a few times. The gene calls are TRBV28 and TRBJ2-1, with D uncertain. V gave up 2 bases and J gave up 7 bases, with 6 bases separating them. CDR3 size: 12 residues. Germline V gene lookup returns CDR1 MDHEN and CDR2 SYDVKM. CDR3 region: CASSLIPNEQFF. The CDR3 DNA follows: TGTGCCAGCAGTTTAATCCCAAATGAGCAGTTCTTC.